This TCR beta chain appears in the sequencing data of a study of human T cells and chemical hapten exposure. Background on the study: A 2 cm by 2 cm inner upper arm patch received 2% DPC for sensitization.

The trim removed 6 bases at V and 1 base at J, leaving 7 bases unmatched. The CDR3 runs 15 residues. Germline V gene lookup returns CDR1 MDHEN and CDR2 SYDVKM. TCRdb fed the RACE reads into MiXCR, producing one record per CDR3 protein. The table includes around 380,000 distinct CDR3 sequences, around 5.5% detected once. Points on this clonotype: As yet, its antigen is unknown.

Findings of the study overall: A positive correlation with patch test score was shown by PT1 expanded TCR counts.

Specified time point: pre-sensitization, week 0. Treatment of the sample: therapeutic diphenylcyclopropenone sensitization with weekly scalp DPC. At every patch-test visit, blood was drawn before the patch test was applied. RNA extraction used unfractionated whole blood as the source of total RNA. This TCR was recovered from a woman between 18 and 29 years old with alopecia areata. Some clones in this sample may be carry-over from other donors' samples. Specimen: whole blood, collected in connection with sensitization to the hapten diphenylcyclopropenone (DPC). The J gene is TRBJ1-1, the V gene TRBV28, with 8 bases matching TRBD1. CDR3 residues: CASRIYQGANTEAFF. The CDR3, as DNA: TGTGCCAGCAGGATCTATCAGGGGGCGAACACTGAAGCTTTCTTT.